Shown below are 10 T cell receptor beta chains from a single sample sequenced in a study of shared clonotypes between healthy human individuals. Clones were sequenced by immunoSEQ multiplex PCR, and TCRdb holds only the in-frame ones, with some missing. The table has some 2 million clones, roughly 94% seen once. Sequenced material: naive CD4+ T cells sorted from blood. Subset reported: CD45RA+ positively selected. Receptor source: a man aged 18 to 30 in good health.

This CDR3 is CASSPYRDTYEQYF. The CDR3 DNA reads as TGTGCCAGCAGCCCATACAGGGATACCTACGAGCAGTACTTC. The chain couples TRBV5-6 to TRBJ2-7, with D possibly being TRBD1 (6 bases). CDR1 is SGHDT, CDR2 YYEEEE, per germline. The CDR3 loop spans 14 amino acids. Trimming pared 4 bases from V and 2 bases from J, leaving 13 bases between.

The chain carries TRBV5-6 and TRBJ1-6; no reliable D call. V lost 4 bases, J lost 0 bases, and 14 bases lay in between. CDR3 length: 17 residues. The germline CDR1 and CDR2 sequences are SGHDT and YYEEEE. DNA of the CDR3: TGTGCCAGCAGCCCCCGCGCGACGGTCTCCTATAATTCACCCCTCCACTTT. Translated, it gives CASSPRATVSYNSPLHF.

The rearrangement joins TRBV5-6 to TRBJ2-1, with unresolved D. Germline V gives CDR1 SGHDT, CDR2 YYEEEE. The CDR3 has 15 residues. V lost 4 bases and J lost 1, with 12 bases in between. The DNA of the CDR3 is TGTGCCAGCAGCCCCGGCTCAGGTTCCTACAATGAGCAGTTCTTC. It codes for CASSPGSGSYNEQFF.

The rearrangement uses TRBV6-1 and TRBJ1-3, with D unclear. The V end was cut by 4 bases, the J end by 6 bases, with 10 bases between. Germline-derived CDR1 and CDR2 are MNHNS and SASEGT. The CDR3 runs to 13 residues. The CDR3 loop reads CASSASHINTIYF. CDR3 nucleotides: TGTGCCAGCAGTGCCTCCCATATAAACACCATATATTTT.

The rearrangement joins TRBV19 to TRBJ1-2, with TRBD1 identical over 12 bases. Germline lookup yields CDR1 LNHDA and CDR2 SQIVND (reference sequence). V was clipped by 4 bases and J by 7 bases; unmatched bases: 7. The CDR3 is 15 residues long. DNA of the CDR3: TGTGCCAGTAGTAGACCGGGACAGGGGGCGTTTGGCTACACCTTC. As protein: CASSRPGQGAFGYTF.

The rearrangement uses TRBV7-9 and TRBJ2-1, with TRBD2 as a possible D gene (6 bases). This CDR3 contains 13 residues. V was clipped by 5 bases and J by 10 bases, with 15 bases between them. Germline CDR1 reads SEHNR; CDR2 reads FQNEAQ (reference sequence). DNA of the CDR3: TGTGCCAGCAGCCCTTTAGCGGTTGGCGAGCAGTTCTTC. Its protein is CASSPLAVGEQFF.

This clone was detected a few times. The J gene is TRBJ2-7, the V gene TRBV7-2; 10 nucleotides agree with TRBD1. The CDR3 is 14 residues long. The germline gives CDR1 SGHTA, CDR2 FQGNSA. V shed 5 bases and J 2 bases; nucleotides not matched to a gene: 3. The CDR3 loop reads CASSPGTGAYEQYF. The CDR3 DNA reads TGTGCCAGCAGCCCCGGGACAGGGGCCTACGAGCAGTACTTC.

This chain uses TRBV10-3 with TRBJ2-7, with 9 bases identical to TRBD1. The CDR3 length is 14 residues. Germline CDR1 and CDR2: ENHRY and SYGVKD. Trimming at V came to 6 bases and at J to 5 bases, leaving 8 bases not matched to a gene. CDR3 coding DNA: TGTGCCATCAGGCCGGGACAGGGCAACGACGAGCAGTACTTC. Protein: CAIRPGQGNDEQYF.

The chain joins TRBV6-1 to TRBJ1-4; D gene ambiguous. The ends were cut back, 4 bases at V and 6 bases at J, with 3 bases in the middle. This CDR3 is 11 amino acids long. From germline, CDR1 is MNHNS and CDR2 SASEGT. The CDR3 reads CASSGYEKLFF. The DNA for the CDR3 is TGTGCCAGCAGTGGGTATGAAAAACTGTTTTTT.

J is TRBJ1-2 and V is TRBV29-1, with 7 bases lining up with TRBD1. Looked up from germline, CDR1 is SQVTM and CDR2 is ANQGSEA. The CDR3 covers 15 residues. V lost 3 bases and J lost 3; bases outside the gene matches: 10. The CDR3 bases are TGCAGCGTTGATCCGGGACAGCGGGGGTACTATGGCTACACCTTC. Residues: CSVDPGQRGYYGYTF.